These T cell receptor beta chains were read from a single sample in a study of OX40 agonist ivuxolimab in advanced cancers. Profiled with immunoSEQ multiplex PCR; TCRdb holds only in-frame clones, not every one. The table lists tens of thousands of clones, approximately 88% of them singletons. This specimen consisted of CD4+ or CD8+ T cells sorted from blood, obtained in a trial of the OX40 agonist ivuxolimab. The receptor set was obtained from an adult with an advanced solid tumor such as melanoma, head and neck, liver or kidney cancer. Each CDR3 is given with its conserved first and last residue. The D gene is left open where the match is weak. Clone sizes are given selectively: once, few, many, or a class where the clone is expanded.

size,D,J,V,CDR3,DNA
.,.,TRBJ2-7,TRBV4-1,CASSQGVRENKEQYF,TGCGCCAGCAGCCAAGGGGTCCGGGAGAATAAAGAGCAGTACTTC
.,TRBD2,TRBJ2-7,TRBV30,CAWAGASGPYEQYF,TGTGCCTGGGCAGGCGCTAGCGGGCCCTACGAGCAGTACTTC
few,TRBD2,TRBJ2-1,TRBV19,CASSVEPGAGGPGNEQFF,TGTGCCAGTAGTGTAGAACCCGGAGCGGGAGGGCCAGGAAATGAGCAGTTCTTC
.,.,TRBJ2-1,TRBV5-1,CASSLLGRPLYNEQFF,TGCGCCAGCAGCTTGCTGGGGCGACCCCTCTACAATGAGCAGTTCTTC
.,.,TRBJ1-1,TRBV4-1,CASSHPGQTTEAFF,TGCGCCAGCAGCCATCCCGGGCAGACCACTGAAGCTTTCTTT
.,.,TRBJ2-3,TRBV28,CASSWGGVTDTQYF,TGTGCCAGCAGCTGGGGTGGGGTCACAGATACGCAGTATTTT
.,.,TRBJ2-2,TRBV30,CAWRSNTGELFF,TGTGCCTGGAGGTCGAACACCGGGGAGCTGTTTTTT
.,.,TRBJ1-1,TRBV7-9,CASSPKRAGENMNTEAFF,TGTGCCAGCAGCCCTAAACGCGCAGGGGAAAATATGAACACTGAAGCTTTCTTT
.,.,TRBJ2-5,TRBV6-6,CASSYEGAAQYF,TGTGCCAGCAGTTACGAGGGCGCGGCCCAGTACTTC
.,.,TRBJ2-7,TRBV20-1,CSARDSYEQYF,TGCAGTGCTAGAGACTCCTACGAGCAGTACTTC
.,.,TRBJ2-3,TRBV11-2,CASSLVAGGSTDTQYF,TGTGCCAGCAGCTTAGTTGCAGGAGGGAGCACAGATACGCAGTATTTT
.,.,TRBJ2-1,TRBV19,CASSAWDFDLNEQFF,TGTGCCAGTAGTGCCTGGGACTTCGACCTCAATGAGCAGTTCTTC
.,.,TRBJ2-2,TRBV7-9,CASSPEGTGELFF,TGTGCCAGCAGCCCGGAAGGTACCGGGGAGCTGTTTTTT
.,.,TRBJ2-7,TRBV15,CATSRETGPSYEQYF,TGTGCCACCAGCAGAGAGACAGGTCCCTCCTACGAGCAGTACTTC
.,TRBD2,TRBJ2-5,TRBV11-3,CASSSTSGRAVETQYF,TGTGCCAGCAGCTCAACTAGCGGGAGGGCCGTAGAGACCCAGTACTTC
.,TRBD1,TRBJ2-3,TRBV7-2,CASSFSAYRGGPDTQYF,TGTGCCAGCAGCTTCTCCGCCTACAGGGGTGGCCCAGATACGCAGTATTTT
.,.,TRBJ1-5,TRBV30,CAWSGEGSNQPQHF,TGTGCCTGGAGTGGGGAGGGAAGCAATCAGCCCCAGCATTTT
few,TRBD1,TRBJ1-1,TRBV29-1,CSVDSGGRTEAFF,TGCAGCGTTGATTCAGGGGGCCGCACTGAAGCTTTCTTT
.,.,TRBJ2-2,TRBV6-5,CASSYSTTTGELFF,TGTGCCAGCAGTTATTCGACGACCACCGGGGAGCTGTTTTTT
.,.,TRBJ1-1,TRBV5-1,CASSIGGVIQNTEAFF,TGCGCCAGCAGCATCGGAGGGGTTATACAGAACACTGAAGCTTTCTTT
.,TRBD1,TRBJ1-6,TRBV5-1,CASSIGQGGSPLHF,TGCGCCAGCAGCATCGGACAGGGCGGTTCACCCCTCCACTTT
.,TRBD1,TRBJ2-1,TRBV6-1,CASKPGQGYNEQFF,TGTGCCAGCAAACCGGGACAGGGCTACAATGAGCAGTTCTTC
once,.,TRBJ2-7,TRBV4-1,CASSQGLGASYEQYF,TGCGCCAGCAGCCAAGGGCTCGGGGCGTCCTACGAGCAGTACTTC
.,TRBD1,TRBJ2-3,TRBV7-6,CASSFLTGESTDTQYF,TGTGCCAGCAGCTTTCTAACAGGGGAAAGCACAGATACGCAGTATTTT
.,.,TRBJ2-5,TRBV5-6,CASSPRGQETQYF,TGTGCCAGCAGCCCCCGGGGGCAAGAGACCCAGTACTTC
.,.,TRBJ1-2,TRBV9,CASSVVSNYGYTF,TGTGCCAGCAGCGTAGTTTCTAACTATGGCTACACCTTC
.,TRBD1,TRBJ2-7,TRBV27,CASSLGQFRDRIYEQYF,TGTGCCAGCAGTTTAGGGCAGTTCCGGGACAGAATCTACGAGCAGTACTTC
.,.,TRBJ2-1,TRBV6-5,CASSYVGATLHNEQFF,TGTGCCAGCAGTTACGTGGGAGCGACCCTACACAATGAGCAGTTCTTC
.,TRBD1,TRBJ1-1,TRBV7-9,CASSLDRLVAKEAFF,TGTGCCAGCAGCTTGGACAGGCTGGTTGCAAAAGAAGCTTTCTTT